This T cell receptor beta chain was recovered during a study of blood T cells in healthy people across ages. Notes on the study in general: Age brought a roughly linear fall in TCR beta diversity measured per million T cells. Higher diversity, along with more naive CD4+ cells, distinguished long-lived donors from aged donors.

A second PCR of roughly 7 to 11 cycles used a sample-barcoded 5' primer and a J-beta primer mix. TCRdb reprocessed the 5' RACE reads with MiXCR, giving one entry per CDR3 protein. The data hold some 1.7 million distinct CDR3 sequences, with over 25% observed a single time. This clonotype was recorded many times. As yet, its antigen is unknown. This clonotype originated in a woman aged 25 to 39 in good health. What was sequenced was blood.

The CDR3 spells CAWSAGLAGVGLNEQFF. CDR3 nucleotide sequence: TGTGCCTGGAGTGCTGGACTAGCGGGAGTAGGTTTAAATGAGCAGTTCTTC. The chain uses TRBV30 and TRBJ2-1, with 13 bases that match TRBD2. CDR1 GTSNPN and CDR2 SVGIG come from the germline V gene (reference sequence). The CDR3 is 17 residues long. V shed 1 base, J shed 7 bases, and the junction held 10 bases outside the gene matches.